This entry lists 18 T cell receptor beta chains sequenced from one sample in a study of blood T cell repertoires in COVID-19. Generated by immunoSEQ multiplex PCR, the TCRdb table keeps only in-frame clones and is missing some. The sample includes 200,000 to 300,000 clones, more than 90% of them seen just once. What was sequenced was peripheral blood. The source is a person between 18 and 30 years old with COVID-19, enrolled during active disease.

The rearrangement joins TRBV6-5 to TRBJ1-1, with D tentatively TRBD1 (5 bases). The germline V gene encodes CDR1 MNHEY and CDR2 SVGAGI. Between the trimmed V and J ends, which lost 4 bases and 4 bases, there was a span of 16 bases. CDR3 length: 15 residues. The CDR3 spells CASSLGPAQSTEAFF. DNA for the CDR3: TGTGCCAGCAGTTTGGGGCCAGCCCAGAGCACTGAAGCTTTCTTT.

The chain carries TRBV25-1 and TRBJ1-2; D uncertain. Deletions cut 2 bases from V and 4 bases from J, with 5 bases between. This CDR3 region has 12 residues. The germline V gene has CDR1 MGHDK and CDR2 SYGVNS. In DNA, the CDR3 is TGTGCCAGCAGTGAACCAGGCTATGGCTACACCTTC. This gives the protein CASSEPGYGYTF.

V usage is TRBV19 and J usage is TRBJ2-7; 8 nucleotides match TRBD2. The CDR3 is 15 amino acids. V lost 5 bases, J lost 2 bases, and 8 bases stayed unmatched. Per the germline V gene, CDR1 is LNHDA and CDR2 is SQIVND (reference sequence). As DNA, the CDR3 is TGTGCCAGTAGTCCCGGGGGGGGAGGGCCCTACGAGCAGTACTTC. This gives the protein CASSPGGGGPYEQYF.

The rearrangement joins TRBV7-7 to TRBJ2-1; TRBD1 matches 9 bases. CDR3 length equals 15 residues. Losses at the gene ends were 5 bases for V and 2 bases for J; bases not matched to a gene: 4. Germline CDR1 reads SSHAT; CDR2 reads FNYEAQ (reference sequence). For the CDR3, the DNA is TGTGCCAGCAGCCCGACAGGGGGAGCCTACAATGAGCAGTTCTTC. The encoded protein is CASSPTGGAYNEQFF.

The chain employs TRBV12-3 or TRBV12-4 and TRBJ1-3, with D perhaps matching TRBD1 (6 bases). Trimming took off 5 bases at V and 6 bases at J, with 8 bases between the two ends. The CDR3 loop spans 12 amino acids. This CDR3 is CASSPGENTIYF. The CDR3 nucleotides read TGTGCCAGCAGTCCAGGGGAAAACACCATATATTTT.

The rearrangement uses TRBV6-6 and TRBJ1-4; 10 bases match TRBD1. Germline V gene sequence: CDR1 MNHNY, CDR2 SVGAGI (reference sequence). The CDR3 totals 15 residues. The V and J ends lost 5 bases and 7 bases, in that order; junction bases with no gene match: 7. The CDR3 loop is CASSQTGGMVEKLFF. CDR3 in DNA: TGTGCCAGCAGTCAGACAGGGGGCATGGTTGAAAAACTGTTTTTT.

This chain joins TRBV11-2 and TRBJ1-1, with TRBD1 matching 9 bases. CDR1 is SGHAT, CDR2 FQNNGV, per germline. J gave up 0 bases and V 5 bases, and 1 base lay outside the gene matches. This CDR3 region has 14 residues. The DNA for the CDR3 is TGTGCCAGCAGCCGGGACAGGGTGAACACTGAAGCTTTCTTT. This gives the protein CASSRDRVNTEAFF.

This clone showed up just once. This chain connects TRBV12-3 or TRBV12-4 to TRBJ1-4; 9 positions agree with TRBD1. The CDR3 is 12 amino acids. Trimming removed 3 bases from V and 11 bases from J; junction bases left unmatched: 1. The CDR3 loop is CASSFGQGKLFF. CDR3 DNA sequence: TGTGCCAGCAGTTTCGGACAGGGGAAACTGTTTTTT.

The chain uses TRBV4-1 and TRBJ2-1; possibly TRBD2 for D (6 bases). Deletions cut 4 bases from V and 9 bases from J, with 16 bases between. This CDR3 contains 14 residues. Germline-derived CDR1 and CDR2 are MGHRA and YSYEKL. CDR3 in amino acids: CASSRQLASAEQFF. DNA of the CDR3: TGCGCCAGCAGCCGTCAACTAGCTTCTGCTGAGCAGTTCTTC.

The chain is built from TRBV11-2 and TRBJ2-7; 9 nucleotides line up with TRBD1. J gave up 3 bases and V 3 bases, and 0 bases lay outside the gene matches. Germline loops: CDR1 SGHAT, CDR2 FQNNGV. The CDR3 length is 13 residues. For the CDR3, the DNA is TGTGCCAGCAGCTTGACAGGGGGCTACGAGCAGTACTTC. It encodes CASSLTGGYEQYF. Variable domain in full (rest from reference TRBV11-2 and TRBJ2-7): EAGVAQSPRYKIIEKRQSVAFWCNPISGHATLYWYQQILGQGPKLLIQFQNNGVVDDSQLPKDRFSAERLKGVDSTLKIQPAKLEDSAVYLCASSLTGGYEQYFGPGTRLTVT.

The CDR3 protein is CASSQPRRGNTEAFF. In DNA form, the CDR3 reads TGCGCCAGCAGCCAACCTCGGCGCGGAAACACTGAAGCTTTCTTT. This chain joins TRBV4-1 and TRBJ1-1, with D hard to call. The CDR3 consists of 15 residues. V dropped 2 bases and J dropped 2 bases, with 12 bases sitting between them. Germline V lookup: CDR1 MGHRA, CDR2 YSYEKL.

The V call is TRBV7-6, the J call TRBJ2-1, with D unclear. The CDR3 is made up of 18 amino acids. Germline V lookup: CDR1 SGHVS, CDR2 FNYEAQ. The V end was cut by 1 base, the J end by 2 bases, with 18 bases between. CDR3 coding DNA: TGTGCCAGCAGCTTAGTCGGCAATACAGTACCCACCTACAATGAGCAGTTCTTC. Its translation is CASSLVGNTVPTYNEQFF.

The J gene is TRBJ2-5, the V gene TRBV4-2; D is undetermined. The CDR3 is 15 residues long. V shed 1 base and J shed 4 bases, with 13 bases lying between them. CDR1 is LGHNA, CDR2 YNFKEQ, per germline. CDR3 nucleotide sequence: TGTGCCAGCAGCCAAGTAGGCGGATTAGGAGAGACCCAGTACTTC. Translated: CASSQVGGLGETQYF.

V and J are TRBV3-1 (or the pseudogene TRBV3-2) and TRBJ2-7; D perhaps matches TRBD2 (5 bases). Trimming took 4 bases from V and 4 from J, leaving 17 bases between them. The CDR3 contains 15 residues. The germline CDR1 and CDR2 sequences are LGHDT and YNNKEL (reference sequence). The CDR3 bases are TGTGCCAGCAGCCTGGCGGGTCGAGGAATGTACGAGCAGTACTTC. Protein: CASSLAGRGMYEQYF.

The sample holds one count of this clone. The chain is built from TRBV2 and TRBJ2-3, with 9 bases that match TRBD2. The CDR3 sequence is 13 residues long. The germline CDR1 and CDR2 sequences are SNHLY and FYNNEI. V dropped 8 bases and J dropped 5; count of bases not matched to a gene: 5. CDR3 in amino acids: CASLLAGLDTQYF. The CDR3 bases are TGTGCCAGCCTTCTAGCGGGACTAGATACGCAGTATTTT.

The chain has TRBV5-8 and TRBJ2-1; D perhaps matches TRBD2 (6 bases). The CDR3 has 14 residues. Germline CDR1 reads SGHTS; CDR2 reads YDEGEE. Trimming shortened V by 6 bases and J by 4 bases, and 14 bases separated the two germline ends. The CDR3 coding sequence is TGTGCCAGCATCTTAAGCCGGGAGTACAATGAGCAGTTCTTC. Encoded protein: CASILSREYNEQFF.

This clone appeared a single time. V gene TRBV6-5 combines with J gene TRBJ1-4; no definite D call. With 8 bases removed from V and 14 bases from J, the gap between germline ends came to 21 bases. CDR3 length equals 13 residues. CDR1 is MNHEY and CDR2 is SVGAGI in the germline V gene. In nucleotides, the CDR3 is TGTGCCAGCCGCGCGCCGGGGATGGGGAGGCTGTTTTTT. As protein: CASRAPGMGRLFF.

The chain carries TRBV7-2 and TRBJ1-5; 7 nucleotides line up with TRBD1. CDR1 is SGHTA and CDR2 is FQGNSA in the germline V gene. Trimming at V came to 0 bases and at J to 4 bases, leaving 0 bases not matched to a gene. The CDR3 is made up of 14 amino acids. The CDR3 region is CASSLATGNQPQHF. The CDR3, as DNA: TGTGCCAGCAGCTTAGCGACAGGGAATCAGCCCCAGCATTTT.